The 21 T cell receptor beta chains presented below share a single source sample, sequenced in a study of blood T cell repertoires in COVID-19. TCRdb's table, derived via immunoSEQ multiplex PCR, lists solely in-frame clones and lacks some. The sample holds approximately 49,000 clones; around 68% are singletons and the top ten take 7.5% to 9%. Sequenced material: peripheral blood. The receptor source for this set is a woman in her seventies with acute or convalescent COVID-19.

CDR3 DNA sequence: TGTGCCAGCAGCTTGAGCGGGAGACTAGACCACAATGAGCAGTTCTTC. This sequence encodes CASSLSGRLDHNEQFF. The chain uses TRBV5-6 and TRBJ2-1, with 8 bases that match TRBD2. Per the germline V gene, CDR1 is SGHDT and CDR2 is YYEEEE. The junction had 8 bases not matched to a gene; V was cut back by 1 base and J by 5 bases. The CDR3 contains 16 residues.

The V gene is TRBV18, the J gene TRBJ2-3; TRBD2 aligns across 14 bases. Germline V gives CDR1 KGHSH, CDR2 LQKENI. This CDR3 contains 16 residues. V was clipped by 3 bases and J by 6 bases; unmatched bases: 5. CDR3 DNA sequence: TGTGCCAGCTCACCGCGACTAGCGGGAGGGCCGGATACGCAGTATTTT. Translated: CASSPRLAGGPDTQYF.

Within the sample, this clone is large. Other DNA sequences within the sample encode an identical CDR3. The J gene is TRBJ2-1, the V gene TRBV9; 8 nucleotides match TRBD2. V shed 2 bases, J shed 4 bases, and the junction held 5 bases outside the gene matches. Germline-derived CDR1 and CDR2 are SGDLS and YYNGEE. This CDR3 is 15 amino acids long. The CDR3 DNA sequence: TGTGCCAGCAGCGTTTACAGCGGGGGTTACAATGAGCAGTTCTTC. Translation: CASSVYSGGYNEQFF. Based on the CDR3 plus reference TRBV9 and TRBJ2-1, the full variable domain is DSGVTQTPKHLITATGQRVTLRCSPRSGDLSVYWYQQSLDQGLQFLIQYYNGEERAKGNILERFSAQQFPDLHSELNLSSLELGDSALYFCASSVYSGGYNEQFFGPGTRLTVL.

This clone was seen only a few times. The chain links TRBV6-5 to TRBJ1-6; D ambiguous. CDR3 size: 14 residues. The germline V gene has CDR1 MNHEY and CDR2 SVGAGI. V was clipped by 2 bases and J by 4 bases, with 6 bases between them. This CDR3 is CASSYAEYNSPLHF. The CDR3 DNA follows: TGTGCCAGCAGTTACGCAGAATATAATTCACCCCTCCACTTT.

J is TRBJ1-4 and V is TRBV6-5, with a tentative D call TRBD1 (6 bases). The CDR3 has 15 residues. Trimming removed 4 bases from V and 7 bases from J, with 16 bases in between. Looked up from germline, CDR1 is MNHEY and CDR2 is SVGAGI. CDR3 DNA sequence: TGTGCCAGCAGTTCGGGGGGGGGCCCGGGTGAAAAACTGTTTTTT. Translated: CASSSGGGPGEKLFF.

The CDR3 spells CASSGLGRGGGYNEQFF. CDR3 in DNA: TGTGCCAGCAGTGGCCTGGGAAGGGGAGGAGGCTACAATGAGCAGTTCTTC. This chain joins TRBV3-1 (or the pseudogene TRBV3-2) and TRBJ2-1, with D perhaps TRBD2 (6 bases). The V end was cut by 6 bases, the J end by 3 bases, with 21 bases between. The CDR3 is 17 amino acids. Germline loops: CDR1 LGHDT, CDR2 YNNKEL (reference sequence).

This rearrangement joins TRBV19 to TRBJ1-5; D is possibly TRBD1 (6 bases). Trimming pared 2 bases from V and 7 bases from J, leaving 9 bases between. Germline CDR1 and CDR2: LNHDA and SQIVND (reference sequence). This CDR3 is 13 amino acids long. CDR3 protein: CASSIQGQQPQHF. The CDR3, as DNA: TGTGCCAGTAGTATACAGGGGCAACAGCCCCAGCATTTT.

The chain combines TRBV27 with TRBJ1-2; 9 bases align to TRBD1. Germline values: CDR1 MNHEY, CDR2 SMNVEV (reference sequence). V dropped 5 bases and J dropped 6; count of bases not matched to a gene: 4. This CDR3 comprises 13 residues. The chain's CDR3 is CASSDRDRDGYTF. CDR3 DNA sequence: TGTGCCAGCAGTGACCGGGACAGGGATGGCTACACCTTC.

Comments on this clone: Additional DNA sequences in this sample encode the identical CDR3. J is TRBJ1-2 and V is TRBV7-9; TRBD1 aligns across 8 bases. The CDR3 totals 12 residues. CDR1 is SEHNR, CDR2 FQNEAQ, per germline (reference sequence). Unmatched junction bases numbered 4, after V lost 5 bases and J lost 8 bases. In nucleotides, the CDR3 is TGTGCCAGCAGCCCCGGACAGGGAGGCTACACCTTC. Encoded protein: CASSPGQGGYTF.

This chain links TRBV7-6 with TRBJ1-1; possible D gene TRBD1, 5 bases. The CDR3 sequence is 13 residues long. The V gene's germline CDR1 is SGHVS and CDR2 FNYEAQ. Trimming removed 3 bases from V and 5 bases from J, with 10 bases in between. The CDR3 coding sequence is TGTGCCAGCAGCTTGAGGAGGGGAACTGAAGCTTTCTTT. This sequence encodes CASSLRRGTEAFF.

V usage is TRBV29-1 and J usage is TRBJ1-1; D gene ambiguous. The CDR3 runs 11 residues. Germline V gene data show CDR1 as SQVTM and CDR2 as ANQGSEA. V lost 2 bases and J 5 bases, leaving 6 bases between the germline ends. CDR3 region: CSVEQETEAFF. In DNA form, the CDR3 reads TGCAGCGTTGAACAGGAAACTGAAGCTTTCTTT.

The chain recombines TRBV6-5 with TRBJ2-7; TRBD1 agrees at 11 bases. Germline CDR1 and CDR2: MNHEY and SVGAGI. Germline trimming cut 4 bases from V and 4 bases from J; bases unmatched to any gene: 9. The CDR3 has 16 amino acids. CDR3: CASSSRKGQGVYEQYF. Here the CDR3 DNA reads TGTGCCAGCAGTTCTCGTAAGGGACAGGGGGTGTACGAGCAGTACTTC.

The V call is TRBV20-1, the J call TRBJ2-7; D is ambiguous. V was trimmed by 3 bases and J by 2 bases, leaving 8 bases between them. The CDR3 runs 12 residues. Germline V gene data show CDR1 as DFQATT and CDR2 as SNEGSKA (reference sequence). The DNA for the CDR3 is TGCAGTGCTAGTGGCCGGGCCTACGAGCAGTACTTC. As protein: CSASGRAYEQYF.

The chain joins TRBV5-1 to TRBJ1-1; 8 bases fit TRBD1. The CDR3 consists of 17 residues. V lost 1 base and J lost 0; bases outside the gene matches: 8. The germline V gene has CDR1 SGHRS and CDR2 YFSETQ. CDR3 DNA sequence: TGCGCCAGCAGCTTGCTGGGGACAGGCTATTTGAACACTGAAGCTTTCTTT. Amino acid sequence: CASSLLGTGYLNTEAFF.

The V and J genes are TRBV7-6 and TRBJ1-1, with 7 bases fitting TRBD1. This CDR3 is 18 amino acids long. CDR1 is SGHVS and CDR2 is FNYEAQ in the germline V gene. The ends lost 4 bases at V and 6 bases at J; junction bases unmatched: 20. The CDR3 sequence is CASSSITGRGREIAEAFF. In nucleotides, the CDR3 is TGTGCCAGCAGCTCTATAACAGGCAGGGGGAGAGAGATAGCTGAAGCTTTCTTT.

This chain uses TRBV7-9 with TRBJ2-7, with 9 positions matching TRBD2. V trimming: 0 bases; J trimming: 2 bases; junction bases outside the gene matches: 5. The germline gives CDR1 SEHNR, CDR2 FQNEAQ (reference sequence). The CDR3 contains 16 residues. CDR3 region: CASSLAMAGGAYEQYF. For the CDR3, the DNA is TGTGCCAGCAGCTTAGCGATGGCGGGAGGGGCCTACGAGCAGTACTTC. Looking up the rest from reference TRBV7-9 and TRBJ2-7 gives the full variable domain: DTGVSQNPRHKITKRGQNVTFRCDPISEHNRLYWYRQTLGQGPEFLTYFQNEAQLEKSRLLSDRFSAERPKGSFSTLEIQRTEQGDSAMYLCASSLAMAGGAYEQYFGPGTRLTVT.

V usage is TRBV11-3 and J usage is TRBJ2-2; D might be TRBD1 (6 bases). V lost 11 bases and J 1 base, leaving 8 bases between the germline ends. The CDR3 is 12 amino acids. The germline CDR1 and CDR2 sequences are SGHNT and YENEEA. The CDR3 protein is CAVRGNTGELFF. As DNA, the CDR3 is TGTGCCGTCAGGGGGAACACCGGGGAGCTGTTTTTT.

This chain connects TRBV9 to TRBJ2-3; D not resolved. Trimming removed 4 bases at V and 6 bases at J, with 18 bases between. The CDR3 runs to 15 residues. The germline V gene has CDR1 SGDLS and CDR2 YYNGEE. The CDR3 DNA is TGTGCCAGCAGCTCGCGCTCCTACAGAGACGATACGCAGTATTTT. It translates to CASSSRSYRDDTQYF.

V usage is TRBV10-3 and J usage is TRBJ2-5, with 9 bases aligning to TRBD2. The CDR3 covers 15 residues. The V segment lost 3 bases and the J segment 2 bases; nucleotides outside the gene matches: 4. The germline V gene encodes CDR1 ENHRY and CDR2 SYGVKD. This CDR3 is CAISDSGGSQETQYF. The CDR3 nucleotides read TGTGCCATCAGTGATAGCGGGGGTTCACAAGAGACCCAGTACTTC.

This clone occurred a few times. The chain uses TRBV18 and TRBJ2-1, with D possibly matching TRBD2 (6 bases). Germline CDR1 is KGHSH and CDR2 is LQKENI. V lost 3 bases and J 8 bases, leaving 23 bases between the germline ends. The CDR3 extends over 17 amino acids. CDR3 nucleotide sequence: TGTGCCAGCTCACCTTCGGACTACCCTAACATTCACGATGAGCAGTTCTTC. Translation gives CASSPSDYPNIHDEQFF.

This sequence joins TRBV11-2 and TRBJ1-5; D ambiguous. Looked up from germline, CDR1 is SGHAT and CDR2 is FQNNGV. V lost 2 bases and J 2 bases, leaving 10 bases between the germline ends. The CDR3 is made up of 15 amino acids. The CDR3 here is CASSLTMAGNQPQHF. CDR3 bases: TGTGCCAGCAGCTTAACCATGGCGGGCAATCAGCCCCAGCATTTT.